This record covers a single TCR beta chain. CDR1 is SQVTM, CDR2 ANQGSEA, per germline. Deletions cut 3 bases from V and 9 bases from J, with 12 bases between. The CDR3 sequence is 12 residues long. These data originate in a study of blood T cell repertoires in COVID-19. Study summary: Material from acute and convalescent COVID-19 was sourced from the United States, Italy and Spain.

Study processing details: Amplified reference gene primers provided the basis for estimating nucleated cell counts. The table came from immunoSEQ multiplex PCR; TCRdb's copy has only in-frame clones and leaves some out. The V and J calls and the clone size are those of that table, but D and trimming were determined from the DNA. Of roughly 93,000 clones listed, about nine tenths are singletons. Source material: peripheral blood. This clonotype originated in a human donor in a cohort sampled during active COVID-19. The V and J genes are TRBV29-1 and TRBJ2-1, with D tentatively TRBD1 (6 bases). The CDR3 coding sequence is TGCAGCGTTGACAGGGGCAGGACTGAGCAGTTCTTC. As protein: CSVDRGRTEQFF.